The rows below give T cell receptor beta chains drawn from one sample of a study of identical twins. Using its own MiXCR run on the 5' RACE reads, TCRdb lists one record per CDR3 protein. The sample holds about 240,000 distinct CDR3 sequences, approximately 6.8% seen once. The data also belong to a second study, concerning yellow fever vaccine responses in identical twins.

Sample: CD8+ T cells sorted from blood. All receptors derive from a woman aged 18-30 years in good health. Both conserved end residues are part of each CDR3. Each record gives: CDR3 length, V gene, clone size, J gene, D gene, CDR3 DNA, CDR3 protein. D genes are given only for firm matches. Rows give clone size only sometimes, using once, few, many, or a class for an expanded clone.

cdr3_length: 13
v_call: TRBV6-1
clone_size: -
j_call: TRBJ1-5
d_call: -
cdr3_nt: TGTGCCAGCACCGACAGGTTCGATCAGCCCCAGCATTTT
cdr3_aa: CASTDRFDQPQHF

cdr3_length: 14
v_call: TRBV6-5
clone_size: many
j_call: TRBJ2-3
d_call: -
cdr3_nt: TGTGCCAGCAGTTACTCGGGGTCGGGAGATACGCAGTATTTT
cdr3_aa: CASSYSGSGDTQYF

cdr3_length: 16
v_call: TRBV11-3
clone_size: -
j_call: TRBJ1-6
d_call: -
cdr3_nt: TGTGCCAGCAGCTCCGGCGGGGCGTTTACTAATTCACCCCTCCACTTT
cdr3_aa: CASSSGGAFTNSPLHF

cdr3_length: 14
v_call: TRBV7-9
clone_size: many
j_call: TRBJ2-7
d_call: -
cdr3_nt: TGTGCCAGCAGCTCCCGGACAGACTCCTACGAGCAGTACTTC
cdr3_aa: CASSSRTDSYEQYF

cdr3_length: 13
v_call: TRBV4-1
clone_size: many
j_call: TRBJ2-3
d_call: -
cdr3_nt: TGCGCCAGCAGCCAAGACCGTACAGATACGCAGTATTTT
cdr3_aa: CASSQDRTDTQYF

cdr3_length: 11
v_call: TRBV29-1
clone_size: -
j_call: TRBJ2-7
d_call: -
cdr3_nt: TGCAGCGTTGGGACAGCCTACGAGCAGTACTTC
cdr3_aa: CSVGTAYEQYF

cdr3_length: 15
v_call: TRBV12-3/TRBV12-4
clone_size: many
j_call: TRBJ2-1
d_call: -
cdr3_nt: TGTGCCAGCAGTTTAGATATTGGCTCCTACAATGAGCAGTTCTTC
cdr3_aa: CASSLDIGSYNEQFF

cdr3_length: 19
v_call: TRBV2
clone_size: -
j_call: TRBJ2-3
d_call: TRBD1
cdr3_nt: TGTGCCAGCAGTGAACCAACAGGGGATTACGACGCCCGCACAGATACGCAGTATTTT
cdr3_aa: CASSEPTGDYDARTDTQYF

cdr3_length: 14
v_call: TRBV12-3/TRBV12-4
clone_size: -
j_call: TRBJ2-2
d_call: TRBD1
cdr3_nt: TGTGCCAGCAGTTTACGTCAGGGGGTCGGGGAGCTGTTTTTT
cdr3_aa: CASSLRQGVGELFF

cdr3_length: 17
v_call: TRBV6-5
clone_size: -
j_call: TRBJ2-3
d_call: TRBD1
cdr3_nt: TGTGCCAGCAGTTACTCAGACAGGGGGGGGGGCACAGATACGCAGTATTTT
cdr3_aa: CASSYSDRGGGTDTQYF

cdr3_length: 15
v_call: TRBV7-8
clone_size: many
j_call: TRBJ2-2
d_call: -
cdr3_nt: TGTGCCAGCAGCTTAGATCCGTTGGGGACCGGGGAGCTGTTTTTT
cdr3_aa: CASSLDPLGTGELFF

cdr3_length: 13
v_call: TRBV12-3/TRBV12-4
clone_size: few
j_call: TRBJ2-1
d_call: TRBD2
cdr3_nt: TGTGCCATCCAGACTAGCGGGAACAATGAGCAGTTCTTC
cdr3_aa: CAIQTSGNNEQFF

cdr3_length: 11
v_call: TRBV27
clone_size: few
j_call: TRBJ2-7
d_call: -
cdr3_nt: TGTGCCAGCCTATATCGGGGCGAGCAGTACTTC
cdr3_aa: CASLYRGEQYF

cdr3_length: 16
v_call: TRBV5-1
clone_size: -
j_call: TRBJ1-2
d_call: -
cdr3_nt: TGCGCCAGCAGCTTGGAGGAGACGGGTGATTGGGGCGGCTACACCTTC
cdr3_aa: CASSLEETGDWGGYTF

cdr3_length: 12
v_call: TRBV27
clone_size: few
j_call: TRBJ2-1
d_call: TRBD2
cdr3_nt: TGTGCCAGCAGCGGGGACTATTATGAGCAGTTCTTC
cdr3_aa: CASSGDYYEQFF

cdr3_length: 12
v_call: TRBV11-3
clone_size: -
j_call: TRBJ2-3
d_call: -
cdr3_nt: TGTGCCAGCAGCCATGGGTCCGATACGCAGTATTTT
cdr3_aa: CASSHGSDTQYF

cdr3_length: 12
v_call: TRBV6-6
clone_size: few
j_call: TRBJ2-7
d_call: -
cdr3_nt: TGTGCCAGCAGTTTCACAGGGAGCGAGCAGTACTTC
cdr3_aa: CASSFTGSEQYF

cdr3_length: 14
v_call: TRBV6-2/TRBV6-3
clone_size: -
j_call: TRBJ1-6
d_call: TRBD1
cdr3_nt: TGTGCCACTACAGGGGTCAAAATTGGATCACCCCTCCACTTT
cdr3_aa: CATTGVKIGSPLHF

cdr3_length: 17
v_call: TRBV12-3/TRBV12-4
clone_size: -
j_call: TRBJ2-1
d_call: -
cdr3_nt: TGTGCCAGCAGTATACCCCATGGAAGCATGGGCGTCAATGAGCAGTTCTTC
cdr3_aa: CASSIPHGSMGVNEQFF

cdr3_length: 13
v_call: TRBV11-2
clone_size: -
j_call: TRBJ1-2
d_call: -
cdr3_nt: TGTGCCAGCAGCTTAGGCAGGGGCTCTGGCTACACCTTC
cdr3_aa: CASSLGRGSGYTF

cdr3_length: 14
v_call: TRBV4-1
clone_size: many
j_call: TRBJ2-2
d_call: TRBD1
cdr3_nt: TGCGCCAGTCTGGGACAGGGCCTCACCGGGGAGCTGTTTTTT
cdr3_aa: CASLGQGLTGELFF

cdr3_length: 14
v_call: TRBV7-9
clone_size: many
j_call: TRBJ2-5
d_call: TRBD1
cdr3_nt: TGTGCCAGCAGCTTAGGGGACAGAAGAGAGACCCAGTACTTC
cdr3_aa: CASSLGDRRETQYF

cdr3_length: 15
v_call: TRBV6-1
clone_size: -
j_call: TRBJ2-3
d_call: -
cdr3_nt: TGTGCCAGTGGATCACCATCCTCGAGCACAGATACGCAGTATTTT
cdr3_aa: CASGSPSSSTDTQYF

cdr3_length: 15
v_call: TRBV7-8
clone_size: -
j_call: TRBJ2-7
d_call: -
cdr3_nt: TGTGCCAGCAGCCCATCGACCCCGTTCGGGGACGAGCAGTACTTC
cdr3_aa: CASSPSTPFGDEQYF

cdr3_length: 14
v_call: TRBV4-1
clone_size: few
j_call: TRBJ2-7
d_call: TRBD2
cdr3_nt: TGCGCCAGCAGCCAGTCGACTAGCGTTTACGAGCAGTACTTC
cdr3_aa: CASSQSTSVYEQYF

cdr3_length: 15
v_call: TRBV20-1
clone_size: -
j_call: TRBJ2-1
d_call: TRBD2
cdr3_nt: TGCAGTGCTAGAGCAGCGGGAGGCCGGAACAATGAGCAGTTCTTC
cdr3_aa: CSARAAGGRNNEQFF

cdr3_length: 12
v_call: TRBV19
clone_size: -
j_call: TRBJ1-5
d_call: -
cdr3_nt: TGTGCCAGTGGGTTGAGTAGTCAGCCCCAGCATTTT
cdr3_aa: CASGLSSQPQHF

cdr3_length: 16
v_call: TRBV15
clone_size: many
j_call: TRBJ2-1
d_call: -
cdr3_nt: TGTGCCACCAGCAGAGATCAGGGACTGGACACCAATGAGCAGTTCTTC
cdr3_aa: CATSRDQGLDTNEQFF

cdr3_length: 15
v_call: TRBV12-3/TRBV12-4
clone_size: many
j_call: TRBJ2-3
d_call: -
cdr3_nt: TGTGCCAGCAGTTTTAGCGGTGCAAGCACAGATACGCAGTATTTT
cdr3_aa: CASSFSGASTDTQYF

cdr3_length: 16
v_call: TRBV9
clone_size: few
j_call: TRBJ1-2
d_call: -
cdr3_nt: TGTGCCAGCAGCGTAGAAGGGGGGACGGCGGCCTATGGCTACACCTTC
cdr3_aa: CASSVEGGTAAYGYTF